This TCR beta chain was retrieved from a study of monozygotic twins with inflammatory bowel disease. Points from the study as a whole: With inverse Simpson as the measure, TCRbeta diversity was lower in IBD patients than in healthy co-twins.

One blood sample of around 2.5 ml was taken from each donor. CDR1 and CDR2 (germline): MDHEN, SYDVKM. This CDR3 contains 14 residues. Template-switch reactions added UMIs with a 6-nucleotide sample barcode. With the 5' RACE reads reprocessed, TCRdb shows one record per CDR3 protein and no DNA. Its listing shows 300,000 to 350,000 distinct CDR3 sequences. For this clonotype: As yet, its antigen is unknown.

The chain joins TRBV28 to TRBJ2-7; the TCRdb D gene call, TRBD1, has no DNA to confirm it. The specimen was blood. The receptor was derived from a human donor with ulcerative colitis or Crohn's disease, or a healthy co-twin of an affected twin (not recorded which). This chain's CDR3 is CASSSRLVAYEQYF.